This TCR beta chain was sequenced in a study of blood T cell repertoires in COVID-19 (dated by TCRdb to the early 2020s). Notes on the research overall: The collaborator samples originated in the United States, Italy and Spain and spanned the acute and convalescent phases of COVID-19. The sample metadata nearly always contained a de-identified subject ID, COVID-19 status, age in years and sex. The dataset comprised deeply sampled blood TCRbeta repertoires from subjects exposed to, actively infected with, or recovered from COVID-19. The material from the prospective study consisted of cDNA or gDNA derived from T cells, B-cell-depleted T cells, or PBMCs. Samples came from the ongoing ImmuneRACE study (first 160 participants) plus 1,254 subjects from 6 global collaborators. Where HLA class I and class II types were available, the types were taken from metadata supplied by the sample provider, not from assay-based typing. The repertoires were released in a freely available public database intended as a resource for research on the immune response to SARS-CoV-2. Results and caveats for the whole study, not just this receptor: Clinical and demographic metadata were provided uncurated, with the amount varying by source and participant.

This clone showed up just once. The antigen this receptor binds is unknown. Per-nucleotide qualities are absent, and no much larger clonotype sits a single base away. Collaborating institutions collected whole blood in K2EDTA tubes following their own protocols. For TCRbeta analysis, collaborator samples were shipped as frozen whole blood, as isolated PBMCs, or as DNA extracted from either sample type. Spanning cysteine to phenylalanine, the CDR3 consists of 14 amino acids. Only the CDR3 portion is preserved as DNA: 42 bases, with reading frame beginning at the first base. Reading the germline V gene gives CDR1 KGHSH and CDR2 LQKENI. The junction shows trimming of 6 bases on V and 0 bases on J, plus 11 bases between the germline ends. TCRbeta CDR3 regions were amplified from genomic DNA by means of the immunoSEQ Assay, a bias-controlled multiplex PCR. The study's processing was this. Within the assay, amplification of reference gene primers was used to estimate how many nucleated cells each sample contained. Sequence reads were collapsed and filtered to measure the absolute abundance of every unique TCRbeta CDR3 rearrangement. For each sample, productive Simpson clonality was calculated by taking the square root of Simpson's diversity index across productive rearrangements. This immuneACCESS table, as held by TCRdb, lists in-frame sequences with V and J called but not all clones. Of the missing ones, under half trace to an unresolved V gene in checked studies; the others have no known cause. V, J and clone size reflect that table, while D and trimming were determined from the DNA. The sample table contains about 230,000 clones; only one count was recorded for 83% of them. Together, the top ten hold 6% to 9.5% of the sample.

This chain joins TRBV18 to TRBJ1-1, with the D gene not clear enough to name. What was sequenced was peripheral blood. This TCR was recovered from a woman in her forties or fifties with acute or convalescent COVID-19. The nucleotide sequence reads TGTGCCAGCTCCGCTACAGAAATGAACACTGAAGCTTTCTTT. Its coded protein is CASSATEMNTEAFF.